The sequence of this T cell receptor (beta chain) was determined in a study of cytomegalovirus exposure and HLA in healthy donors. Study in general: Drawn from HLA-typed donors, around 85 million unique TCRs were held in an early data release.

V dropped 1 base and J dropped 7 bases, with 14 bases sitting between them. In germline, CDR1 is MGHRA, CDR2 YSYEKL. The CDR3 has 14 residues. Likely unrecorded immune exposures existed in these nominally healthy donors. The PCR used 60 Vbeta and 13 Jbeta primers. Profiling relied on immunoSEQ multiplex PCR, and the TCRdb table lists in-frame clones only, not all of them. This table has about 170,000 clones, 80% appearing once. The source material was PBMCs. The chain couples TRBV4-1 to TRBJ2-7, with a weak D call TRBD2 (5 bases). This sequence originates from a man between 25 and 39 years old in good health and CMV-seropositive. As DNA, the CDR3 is TGCGCCAGCAGCCAAGTTACCGGGATGGGGGAGCAGTACTTC. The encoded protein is CASSQVTGMGEQYF.